The source of this T cell receptor beta chain is a study of Ad26.COV2.S vaccination and SARS-CoV-2 variants. On the study more broadly: This donor came from the COV1001 trial of Ad26.COV2.S. Ad26.COV2.S was injected intramuscularly once or twice, 56 days apart. Regarding the study as a whole: Total T cell responses may have been underestimated by the TCR breadth and depth analyses. For non-spike TCRs, breadth in vaccine recipients resembled that in placebo recipients.

The table lists this clone with a count of one. The antigen remains undetermined. Repertoires were generated with immunoSEQ multiplex PCR, while TCRdb's copy carries only in-frame clones and drops some. There are hundreds of thousands of clones in the sample; roughly 91% occur only once, and around 3.7% lies in the top ten. V shed 6 bases and J shed 6 bases, with 16 bases lying between them. The length of the CDR3 is 14 residues. Germline CDR1 reads MNHEY; CDR2 reads SVGAGI. The treatment is: over 15 received Ad26.COV2.S at low or high dose, single or two shots; about 5 received placebo; per-sample allocation not given. Day 63 after the first injection of vaccine or placebo was the sampling time.

The J gene is TRBJ2-3, the V gene TRBV6-5; D ambiguous. The source was peripheral blood, collected in a trial of Ad26.COV2.S vaccine versus placebo. The clonotype was recovered from a person between 18 and 60 years old who received the Ad26.COV2.S COVID-19 vaccine or a placebo. The CDR3 spells CASSSPSRSDTQYF. CDR3 nucleotides: TGTGCCAGCAGCTCACCGTCTAGGTCGGATACGCAGTATTTT.